The 8 T cell receptor beta chains listed next were all sequenced from one sample in a study of radiotherapy plus CTLA-4 blockade in lung cancer. Using immunoSEQ multiplex PCR, the repertoire was profiled, and TCRdb retains in-frame clones only, with some absent. The table lists approximately 52,000 clones, roughly three quarters of them singletons. Sequenced here: peripheral blood, sampled from a patient treated with radiotherapy plus ipilimumab. These receptors were obtained from a human donor with non-small cell lung cancer who had a complete response to radiotherapy plus ipilimumab.

This chain joins TRBV11-2 and TRBJ1-3; D unresolved. The CDR3 extends over 12 amino acids. CDR1 is SGHAT, CDR2 FQNNGV, per germline. Trimming left V 4 bases short and J 4 bases short, with 5 bases between. CDR3 coding DNA: TGTGCCAGCAGCTCCGGGGGAAACACCATATATTTT. Translation: CASSSGGNTIYF.

The V call is TRBV19, the J call TRBJ1-2; 10 positions agree with TRBD1. The CDR3 length is 16 residues. V was pared by 7 bases and J by 2 bases, with 10 bases of the junction left unmatched. Per germline, CDR1 LNHDA and CDR2 SQIVND (reference sequence). CDR3 protein: CASNLGTGERNYGYTF. The CDR3 DNA follows: TGTGCCAGTAATTTAGGGACAGGGGAAAGGAACTATGGCTACACCTTC.

This sequence joins TRBV5-1 and TRBJ2-4; the D gene is possibly TRBD2 (5 bases). Germline V gives CDR1 SGHRS, CDR2 YFSETQ. This CDR3 region has 16 residues. With 0 bases removed from V and 0 bases from J, the gap between germline ends came to 10 bases. CDR3 coding DNA: TGCGCCAGCAGCTTGGCCCCGGACTTAGCCAAAAACATTCAGTACTTC. This gives the protein CASSLAPDLAKNIQYF.

V gene TRBV7-2 combines with J gene TRBJ2-5; no definite D call. Germline V lookup: CDR1 SGHTA, CDR2 FQGNSA. There are 12 residues in the CDR3. V lost 6 bases and J 4 bases, leaving 9 bases between the germline ends. Here the CDR3 DNA reads TGTGCCAGCAGGTCGCTAGGAGAGACCCAGTACTTC. This translates into CASRSLGETQYF. The whole variable domain, filled in from reference TRBV7-2 and TRBJ2-5, reads GAGVSQSPSNKVTEKGKDVELRCDPISGHTALYWYRQSLGQGLEFLIYFQGNSAPDKSGLPSDRFSAERTGGSVSTLTIQRTQQEDSAVYLCASRSLGETQYFGPGTRLLVL.

The chain recombines TRBV7-2 with TRBJ2-1, with D unclear. V lost 5 bases to trimming and J lost 7 bases, with 15 bases between them. The CDR3 extends over 14 amino acids. Germline-derived CDR1 and CDR2 are SGHTA and FQGNSA. CDR3 sequence reads: CASSPRPRKNEQFF. In DNA, the CDR3 is TGTGCCAGCAGCCCAAGACCGAGGAAGAATGAGCAGTTCTTC. Together with reference TRBV7-2 and TRBJ2-1, the CDR3 gives the full variable domain: GAGVSQSPSNKVTEKGKDVELRCDPISGHTALYWYRQSLGQGLEFLIYFQGNSAPDKSGLPSDRFSAERTGGSVSTLTIQRTQQEDSAVYLCASSPRPRKNEQFFGPGTRLTVL.

This clone showed up just a few times. The chain couples TRBV25-1 to TRBJ2-5; 8 bases line up with TRBD2. Germline trimming cut 7 bases from V and 1 base from J; bases unmatched to any gene: 14. CDR1 MGHDK and CDR2 SYGVNS come from the germline V gene. This CDR3 is built from 17 residues. The CDR3 here is CASTPGGGRGAQETQYF. The CDR3 DNA reads as TGTGCCAGCACCCCCGGGGGGGGCAGGGGCGCCCAAGAGACCCAGTACTTC.

The chain combines TRBV7-2 with TRBJ2-5, with TRBD2 identical over 10 bases. CDR1 is SGHTA and CDR2 is FQGNSA in the germline V gene. The V and J ends lost 8 bases and 13 bases, in that order; junction bases with no gene match: 16. This CDR3 has 14 amino acids. The CDR3 DNA is TGTGCCAGCTGCCCTGTAGCGGGAGGCCACCAATGGTACTTC. It yields the protein CASCPVAGGHQWYF.

The J gene is TRBJ2-5, the V gene TRBV7-2; 9 nucleotides line up with TRBD2. Trimming at V came to 3 bases and at J to 4 bases, leaving 3 bases not matched to a gene. This CDR3 has 14 residues. Germline V lookup: CDR1 SGHTA, CDR2 FQGNSA. CDR3 residues: CASSLNSGRETQYF. The CDR3 bases are TGTGCCAGCAGCTTGAATAGCGGGAGAGAGACCCAGTACTTC.